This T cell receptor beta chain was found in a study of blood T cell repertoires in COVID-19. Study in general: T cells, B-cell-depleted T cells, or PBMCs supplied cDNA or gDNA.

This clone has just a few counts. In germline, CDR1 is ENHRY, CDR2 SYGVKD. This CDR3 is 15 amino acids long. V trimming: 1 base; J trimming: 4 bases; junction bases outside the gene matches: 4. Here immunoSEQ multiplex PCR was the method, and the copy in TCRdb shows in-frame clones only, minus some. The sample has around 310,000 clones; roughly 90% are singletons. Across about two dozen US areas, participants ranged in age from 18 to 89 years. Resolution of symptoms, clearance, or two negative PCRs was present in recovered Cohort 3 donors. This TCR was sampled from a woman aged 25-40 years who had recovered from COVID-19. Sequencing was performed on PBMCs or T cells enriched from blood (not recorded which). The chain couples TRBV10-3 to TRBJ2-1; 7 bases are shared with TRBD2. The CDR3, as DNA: TGTGCCATCAGTGAGTTAGCGGGCGGTTACAATGAGCAGTTCTTC. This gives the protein CAISELAGGYNEQFF.